The subject of this entry is one T cell receptor beta chain. As yet, its antigen is unknown. TCRdb reanalyzed the 5' RACE reads, giving one entry per CDR3 protein sequence and no DNA. This sample's table has roughly 450,000 distinct CDR3 sequences. These data originate in a study of T cells expressing NK-cell markers. Background on the study: There were seven HCMV-seropositive donors and one seronegative donor among the eight sequenced. Study findings and constraints: In a handful of donors, dominant clonotypes made up roughly 28.3-65% of CD3+CD56-NKG2C+ cells. The HCMV specificity of the expanded NKG2C+ T cell clones stayed unresolved.

The origin of this receptor is a woman between 45 and 65 years old in good health. The sequencing input was blood T cells: a sorted CD56 or NKG2C T cell subset, CD4+ or CD8+ T cells, or bulk PBMC T cells (not recorded which).

The CDR3 sequence is CASSRPAGINTEAFF. This chain connects TRBV7-9 to TRBJ1-1. This CDR3 has 15 residues. Germline CDR1 reads SEHNR; CDR2 reads FQNEAQ (reference sequence).